These T cell receptor beta chains were read from a single sample in a study of blood T cell repertoires in COVID-19. The repertoire was sequenced with immunoSEQ multiplex PCR; TCRdb's copy has only in-frame clones and lacks some. The sample consists of roughly 100,000 clones, roughly 80% of them appearing once. The source material was peripheral blood. These receptors were taken from a woman of 80 years or more with active or convalescent COVID-19. The CDR3 runs from the conserved cysteine through the conserved F or W.

v_gene	CDR3aa
TRBV7-2	CASSLAPGTAIYEQYF
TRBV7-9	CASSLGQSNTEAFF
TRBV5-4	CASSPKGRVNTEAFF
TRBV5-1	CASGAGNGEQFF
TRBV19	CASSILGGNQPQHF
TRBV19	CASSFTASYEQYF
TRBV21-1	CASSNGVNTEAFF
TRBV5-1	CASSLVGGGAPDEQFF
TRBV27	CASSLFPGVGLDEKLFF
TRBV7-3	CASADGRAQDTQYF
TRBV2	CASSEIAGGIQFF
TRBV2	CASSELELHEQYF
TRBV27	CASSLVSGGRLDAFF
TRBV29-1	CSARGSSIAKSYNEQFF
TRBV18	CASSGTSPSYEQYF
TRBV2	CATSEQGDMYEQYF
TRBV10-1	CASSEQAHGYTF
TRBV3-1/TRBV3-2	CASSRSGVSYNEQFF
TRBV28	CASSLGGSRNEKLFF
TRBV5-5	CASSLGFFSSYEQYF
TRBV19	CASSLLPGSSNQPQHF
TRBV9	CASSVPQDTGELFF
TRBV4-3	CASSQAATQGTYADTQYF
TRBV6-5	CASSSLRDKSSYEQYF
TRBV10-3	CATSRTGELFF
TRBV4-1	CASSPSLTGRNSPLHF
TRBV7-2	CASSKTGGGGTEAFF
TRBV6-5	CASSYGLGSYGYTF
TRBV27	CASSPEDRGGYYGYTF
TRBV18	CASSPPWELAGDYEQYF
TRBV18	CASSPTYEPGYGYTF
TRBV5-4	CASSLGQGQPQHF
TRBV15	CATSRDGTANEKLFF
TRBV5-8	CASSLEGGVTDTQYF
TRBV10-3	CATQAGASTDTQYF
TRBV10-3	CAISEPPSNTEAFF
TRBV28	CASTQGQINTQYF
TRBV27	CASSLSVRGMTYEQYF
TRBV12-3/TRBV12-4	CASSLDRLNAFF
TRBV29-1	CSVQGIYGYTF
TRBV30	CALERLAGGTDTQYF
TRBV9	CASSVDLGLAGQREQYF
TRBV6-4	CASNSGRLEAFF
TRBV27	CASGTSGGDEQFF
TRBV11-2	CASSSRLAGGKNEQFF
TRBV29-1	CSVEERTGQHGYTF
TRBV6-2/TRBV6-3	CASSFFPDPKILHEQYF
TRBV6-4	CATGQGSGEQYF
TRBV28	CASSGGYGKNIQYF
TRBV5-8	CASTPGLRLLTDTQYF
TRBV6-2/TRBV6-3	CASSYSRLAGDYEQYF
TRBV27	CASRSSTDTQYF
TRBV6-5	CASRTGGEDEQYF
TRBV28	CASSPPTGKSTYEQYF
TRBV5-5	CASSFSGGSRTEAFF